The sequence of this TCR beta chain was determined in a study of blood T cell repertoires in COVID-19 (dated by TCRdb to about 2020). The study in broad terms: Samples from collaborators originated in the United States, Italy and Spain and spanned both the acute and convalescent phases of COVID-19. The prospective study material was composed of cDNA or gDNA derived from T cells, B-cell-depleted T cells, or PBMCs. The dataset comprised deeply sampled blood TCRbeta repertoires from subjects exposed to, actively infected with, or recovered from COVID-19. The repertoires were released in a freely available public database meant as a resource for research on the immune response to SARS-CoV-2. Samples came from the ongoing ImmuneRACE study (first 160 participants) plus 1,254 subjects from 6 global collaborators. The sample metadata nearly always contained a de-identified subject ID, COVID-19 status, age in years and sex. Where HLA class I and class II types were available, the types were taken from metadata supplied by the sample provider, not from assay-based typing.

The CDR3 has 16 amino acids, counting the end cysteine and phenylalanine. The kept DNA is CDR3 alone, 48 bases in frame from the first base. The trim is 4 bases for V and 1 base for J, with a gap of 14 bases between the germline ends. Sequences SGHRS (CDR1) and YFSETQ (CDR2) are obtained from the germline V gene. Collaborating institutions collected whole blood in K2EDTA tubes following their own protocols. Collaborator samples were shipped for TCRbeta analysis as frozen whole blood, isolated PBMCs, or DNA extracted from either sample type. The table lists this clone with a count of one. What antigen it recognizes has not been identified. No quality values exist for individual bases; no much larger clone is one base distant. What the authors observed across the whole study: Clinical and demographic metadata were provided uncurated, with the amount varying by source and participant.

TCRbeta CDR3 regions were amplified from genomic DNA using the immunoSEQ Assay, a bias-controlled multiplex PCR. Per the source publication's procedure: Nucleated cell counts per sample were estimated from amplification of reference gene primers within the assay. To quantify the absolute abundance of each unique TCRbeta CDR3 rearrangement, sequence reads were collapsed and filtered. For each sample, productive Simpson clonality was calculated by taking the square root of Simpson's diversity index across productive rearrangements. In its TCRdb copy, this immuneACCESS table keeps in-frame sequences only and misses some clones. Where compared with another copy, unresolved V genes explain less than half of these, and the others have no known cause. V, J and clone size reflect that table, while D and trimming were determined from the DNA. The sample records roughly 97,000 clones, 75% to 90% of which are singletons. The top ten constitute around a quarter of the sample.

Sequenced input: peripheral blood. This receptor chain uses TRBV5-1 and TRBJ1-4; TRBD1 is perhaps the D gene, given 5 matching bases. The receptor comes from a man between 60 and 75 years old with acute or convalescent COVID-19. This receptor has the CDR3 CASSPAGLGTNEKLFF. The nucleotide sequence is TGCGCCAGCAGCCCGGCGGGGCTCGGAACTAATGAAAAACTGTTTTTT.